A single sample is the source of the 3 T cell receptor beta chains below, sequenced in a study of blood T cell repertoires in COVID-19. The table came from immunoSEQ multiplex PCR; TCRdb's copy has only in-frame clones and leaves some out. The sample consists of more than 150,000 clones, more than 75% of them appearing once. Sample: peripheral blood. The receptors stem from a man aged 60-69 years with COVID-19, enrolled during active disease.

V gene TRBV6-5 combines with J gene TRBJ1-2; possibly TRBD1 for D (6 bases). CDR1 is MNHEY and CDR2 is SVGAGI in the germline V gene. The CDR3 extends over 14 amino acids. V lost 5 bases, J lost 2 bases, and 12 bases lay in between. The CDR3 nucleotides read TGTGCCAGCAGTCAAACTGGGACAAACTATGGCTACACCTTC. Translated, it gives CASSQTGTNYGYTF.

The chain carries TRBV10-3 and TRBJ2-2; 8 bases map to TRBD1. The CDR3 is 14 residues long. Germline V gene data show CDR1 as ENHRY and CDR2 as SYGVKD. The trim removed 10 bases at V and 6 bases at J, leaving 10 bases unmatched. CDR3 coding DNA: TGTGCCACTAGGACAGGGCCGGGGTCCGGGGAGCTGTTTTTT. It codes for CATRTGPGSGELFF.

The CDR3 here is CASSPPGSGDHNEQFF. For the CDR3, the DNA is TGTGCCAGCTCACCCCCAGGGAGCGGGGACCACAATGAGCAGTTCTTC. V gene TRBV18 combines with J gene TRBJ2-1; 7 positions agree with TRBD2. V shed 3 bases and J 5 bases; nucleotides not matched to a gene: 10. The CDR3 is made up of 16 amino acids. Germline values: CDR1 KGHSH, CDR2 LQKENI. Filled out from reference TRBV18 and TRBJ2-1, the complete variable domain reads NAGVMQNPRHLVRRRGQEARLRCSPMKGHSHVYWYRQLPEEGLKFMVYLQKENIIDESGMPKERFSAEFPKEGPSILRIQQVVRGDSAAYFCASSPPGSGDHNEQFFGPGTRLTVL.